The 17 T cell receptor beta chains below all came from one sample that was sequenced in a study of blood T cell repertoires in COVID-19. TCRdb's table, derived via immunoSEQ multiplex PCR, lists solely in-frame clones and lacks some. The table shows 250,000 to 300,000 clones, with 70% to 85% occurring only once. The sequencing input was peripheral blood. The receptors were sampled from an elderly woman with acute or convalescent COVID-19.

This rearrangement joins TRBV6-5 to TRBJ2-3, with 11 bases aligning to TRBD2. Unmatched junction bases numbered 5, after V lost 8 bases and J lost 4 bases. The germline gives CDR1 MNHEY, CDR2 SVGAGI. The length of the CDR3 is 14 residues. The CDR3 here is CASLAGGGADTQYF. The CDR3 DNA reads TGTGCCAGCCTAGCGGGGGGCGGCGCAGATACGCAGTATTTT.

The CDR3: CAAVRGNNQPQHF. The CDR3 DNA sequence: TGTGCCGCCGTCAGGGGGAACAATCAGCCCCAGCATTTT. The chain couples TRBV6-5 to TRBJ1-5; 7 bases agree with TRBD1. The CDR3 runs to 13 residues. Losses at the gene ends were 11 bases for V and 3 bases for J; bases not matched to a gene: 7. The V gene's germline CDR1 is MNHEY and CDR2 SVGAGI.

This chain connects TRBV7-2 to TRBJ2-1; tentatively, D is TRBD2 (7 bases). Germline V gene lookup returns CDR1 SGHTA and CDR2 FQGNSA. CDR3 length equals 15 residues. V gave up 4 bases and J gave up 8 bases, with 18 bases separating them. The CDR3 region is CASSSPRVGGHEQFF. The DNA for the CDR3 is TGTGCCAGCAGCTCCCCCAGGGTGGGGGGGCATGAGCAGTTCTTC.

As DNA, the CDR3 is TGCGCCAGCAGCCCCGGGCTAGCGGGGTTGGTTTACGAGCAGTACTTC. As protein: CASSPGLAGLVYEQYF. The rearrangement joins TRBV5-1 to TRBJ2-7, with 9 bases matching TRBD2. V lost 4 bases, J lost 4 bases, and 12 bases stayed unmatched. The CDR3 consists of 16 residues. In germline, CDR1 is SGHRS, CDR2 YFSETQ. The variable domain in full, completed from reference TRBV5-1 and TRBJ2-7, reads KAGVTQTPRYLIKTRGQQVTLSCSPISGHRSVSWYQQTPGQGLQFLFEYFSETQRNKGNFPGRFSGRQFSNSRSEMNVSTLELGDSALYLCASSPGLAGLVYEQYFGPGTRLTVT.

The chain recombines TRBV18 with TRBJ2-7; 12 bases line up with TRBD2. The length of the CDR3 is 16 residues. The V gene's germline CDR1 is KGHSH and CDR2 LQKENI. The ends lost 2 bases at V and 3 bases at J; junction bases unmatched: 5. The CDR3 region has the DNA TGTGCCAGCTCACCATCACTAGCGGGAGGCATCTACGAGCAGTACTTC. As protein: CASSPSLAGGIYEQYF.

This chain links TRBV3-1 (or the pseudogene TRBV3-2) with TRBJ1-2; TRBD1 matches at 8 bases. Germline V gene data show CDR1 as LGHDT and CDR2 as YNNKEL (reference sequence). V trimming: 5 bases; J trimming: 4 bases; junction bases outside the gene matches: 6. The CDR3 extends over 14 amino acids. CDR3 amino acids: CASSGLDRAYGYTF. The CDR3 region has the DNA TGTGCCAGCAGCGGATTGGACAGGGCCTATGGCTACACCTTC.

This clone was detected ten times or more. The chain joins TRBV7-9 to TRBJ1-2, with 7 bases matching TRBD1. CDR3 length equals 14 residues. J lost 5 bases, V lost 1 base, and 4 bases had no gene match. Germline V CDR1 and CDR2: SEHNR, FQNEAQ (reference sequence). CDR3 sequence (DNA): TGTGCCAGCAGCTTAGAACAGGGGCGGTATGGCTACACCTTC. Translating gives CASSLEQGRYGYTF.

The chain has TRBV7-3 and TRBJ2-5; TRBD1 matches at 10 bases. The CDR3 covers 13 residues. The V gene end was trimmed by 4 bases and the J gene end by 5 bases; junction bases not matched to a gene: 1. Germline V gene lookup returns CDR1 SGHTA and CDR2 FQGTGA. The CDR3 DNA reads TGTGCCAGCAGCTGGACAGGGGGTGAGACCCAGTACTTC. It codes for CASSWTGGETQYF.

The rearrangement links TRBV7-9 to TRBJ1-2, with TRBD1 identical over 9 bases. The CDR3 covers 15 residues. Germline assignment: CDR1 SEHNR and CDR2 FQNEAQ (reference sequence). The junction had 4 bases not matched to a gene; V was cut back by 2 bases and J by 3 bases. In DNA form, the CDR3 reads TGTGCCAGCAGCTTACTCACAGGGGGCGACTATGGCTACACCTTC. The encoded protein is CASSLLTGGDYGYTF.

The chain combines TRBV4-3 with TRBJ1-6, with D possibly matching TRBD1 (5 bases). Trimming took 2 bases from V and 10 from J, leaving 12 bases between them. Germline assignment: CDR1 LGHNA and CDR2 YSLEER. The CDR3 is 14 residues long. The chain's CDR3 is CASSQWGGGSPLHF. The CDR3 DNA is TGCGCCAGCAGCCAATGGGGGGGTGGATCACCCCTCCACTTT.

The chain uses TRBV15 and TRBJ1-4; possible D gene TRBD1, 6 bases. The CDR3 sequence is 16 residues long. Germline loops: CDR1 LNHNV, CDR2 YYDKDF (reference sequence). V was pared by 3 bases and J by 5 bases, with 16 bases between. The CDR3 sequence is CATSRAVTGSNEKLFF. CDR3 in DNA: TGTGCCACCAGCAGGGCCGTAACAGGGTCCAATGAAAAACTGTTTTTT.

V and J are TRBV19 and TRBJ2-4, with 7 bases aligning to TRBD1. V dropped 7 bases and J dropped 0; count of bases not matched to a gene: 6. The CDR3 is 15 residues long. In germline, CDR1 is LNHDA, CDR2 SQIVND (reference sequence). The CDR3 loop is CASMGQTLAKNIQYF. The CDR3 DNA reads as TGTGCCAGTATGGGACAGACTCTAGCCAAAAACATTCAGTACTTC.

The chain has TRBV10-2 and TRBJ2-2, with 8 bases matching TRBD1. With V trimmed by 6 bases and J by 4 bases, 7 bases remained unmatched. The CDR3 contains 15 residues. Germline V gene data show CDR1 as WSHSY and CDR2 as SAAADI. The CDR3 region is CASSLPTGGTGELFF. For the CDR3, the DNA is TGCGCCAGCAGCTTGCCCACAGGGGGCACCGGGGAGCTGTTTTTT.

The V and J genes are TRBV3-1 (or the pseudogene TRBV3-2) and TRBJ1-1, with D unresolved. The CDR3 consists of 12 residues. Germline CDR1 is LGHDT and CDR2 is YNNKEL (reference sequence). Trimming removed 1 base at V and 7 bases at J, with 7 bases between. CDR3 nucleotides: TGTGCCAGCAGCCAAGGGCCCCTTGAAGCTTTCTTT. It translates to CASSQGPLEAFF.

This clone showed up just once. This CDR3 reads CASHRTGVAVNTEAFF. CDR3 nucleotide sequence: TGTGCCAGCCACAGAACAGGGGTGGCGGTGAACACTGAAGCTTTCTTT. The rearrangement joins TRBV27 to TRBJ1-1; 7 nucleotides line up with TRBD1. With 8 bases clipped from V and 0 bases from J, the junction kept 12 bases outside the gene matches. Germline lookup yields CDR1 MNHEY and CDR2 SMNVEV (reference sequence). The CDR3 has 16 amino acids.

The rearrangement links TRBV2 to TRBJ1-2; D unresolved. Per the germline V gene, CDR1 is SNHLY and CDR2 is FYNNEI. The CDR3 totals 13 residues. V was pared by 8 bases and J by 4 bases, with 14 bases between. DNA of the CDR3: TGTGCCAGCCGCCCGGGTACATTCTATGGCTACACCTTC. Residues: CASRPGTFYGYTF.

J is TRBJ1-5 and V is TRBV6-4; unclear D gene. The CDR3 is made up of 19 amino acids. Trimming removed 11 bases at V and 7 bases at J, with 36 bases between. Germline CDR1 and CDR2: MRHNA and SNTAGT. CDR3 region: CAGPWAKRARACRWQPQHF. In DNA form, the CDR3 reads TGTGCCGGCCCCTGGGCAAAGAGGGCCAGAGCATGTAGGTGGCAGCCCCAGCATTTT.